This T cell receptor (beta chain) stems from a study of cytomegalovirus exposure and HLA in healthy donors. Study-level findings and limits: An analysis was carried out at a later point. It showed that HLA-associated TCR beta chains were more clonally expanded than equally common non-associated chains. What a later analysis showed was that several of the most significant clusters appeared linked to common viral pathogens. In an earlier analysis, about 87% or about 30%: the productive usage of most TCR beta V segments. Later on, an analysis tied approximately 15,000 TCR beta sequences to HLA alleles at 0.05 false discovery rate.

About this clone: Its matching antigen is unknown.

This PCR relied on a set of 60 Vbeta primers and 13 Jbeta primers. TCRdb's copy holds only in-frame clones and misses some; the assay was immunoSEQ multiplex PCR. Altogether approximately 190,000 clones are present, around 85% being singletons, with the ten largest covering less than 4.5%. The CDR3 spans 16 residues. Germline CDR1 reads GTSNPN; CDR2 reads SVGIG (reference sequence). The chain combines TRBV30 with TRBJ2-5, with TRBD2 identical over 11 bases. Material for sequencing was PBMCs. The clonotype comes from a man over 45 in good health and CMV-seronegative. The CDR3 protein is CAYTGGSGGVQETQYF. The CDR3, as DNA: TGTGCTTATACCGGGGGTAGCGGGGGGGTGCAAGAGACCCAGTACTTC.